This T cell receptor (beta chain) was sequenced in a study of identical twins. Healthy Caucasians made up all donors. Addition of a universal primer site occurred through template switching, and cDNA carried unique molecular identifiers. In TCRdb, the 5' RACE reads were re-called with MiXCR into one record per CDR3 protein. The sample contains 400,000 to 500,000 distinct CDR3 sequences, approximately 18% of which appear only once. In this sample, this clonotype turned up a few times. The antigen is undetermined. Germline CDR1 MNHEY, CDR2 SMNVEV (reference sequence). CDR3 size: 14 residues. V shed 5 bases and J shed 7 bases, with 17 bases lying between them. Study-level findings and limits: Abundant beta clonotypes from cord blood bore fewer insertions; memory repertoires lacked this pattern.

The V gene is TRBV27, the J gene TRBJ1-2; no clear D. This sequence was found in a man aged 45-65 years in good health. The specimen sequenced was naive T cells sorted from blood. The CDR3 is CASSPFPEGVGYTF. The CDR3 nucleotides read TGTGCCAGCAGTCCGTTCCCAGAGGGTGTTGGCTACACCTTC.